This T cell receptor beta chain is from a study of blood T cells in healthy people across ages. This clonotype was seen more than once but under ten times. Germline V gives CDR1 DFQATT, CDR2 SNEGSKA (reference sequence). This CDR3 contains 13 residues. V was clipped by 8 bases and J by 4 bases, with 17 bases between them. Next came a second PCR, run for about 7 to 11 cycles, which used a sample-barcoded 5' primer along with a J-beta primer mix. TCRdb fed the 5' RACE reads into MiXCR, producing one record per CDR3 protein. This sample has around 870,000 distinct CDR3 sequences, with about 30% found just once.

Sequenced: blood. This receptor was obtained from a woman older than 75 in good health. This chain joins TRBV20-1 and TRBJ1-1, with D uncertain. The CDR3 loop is CSIRGPGGTEAFF. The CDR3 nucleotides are TGCAGTATCCGCGGGCCAGGAGGCACTGAAGCTTTCTTT.